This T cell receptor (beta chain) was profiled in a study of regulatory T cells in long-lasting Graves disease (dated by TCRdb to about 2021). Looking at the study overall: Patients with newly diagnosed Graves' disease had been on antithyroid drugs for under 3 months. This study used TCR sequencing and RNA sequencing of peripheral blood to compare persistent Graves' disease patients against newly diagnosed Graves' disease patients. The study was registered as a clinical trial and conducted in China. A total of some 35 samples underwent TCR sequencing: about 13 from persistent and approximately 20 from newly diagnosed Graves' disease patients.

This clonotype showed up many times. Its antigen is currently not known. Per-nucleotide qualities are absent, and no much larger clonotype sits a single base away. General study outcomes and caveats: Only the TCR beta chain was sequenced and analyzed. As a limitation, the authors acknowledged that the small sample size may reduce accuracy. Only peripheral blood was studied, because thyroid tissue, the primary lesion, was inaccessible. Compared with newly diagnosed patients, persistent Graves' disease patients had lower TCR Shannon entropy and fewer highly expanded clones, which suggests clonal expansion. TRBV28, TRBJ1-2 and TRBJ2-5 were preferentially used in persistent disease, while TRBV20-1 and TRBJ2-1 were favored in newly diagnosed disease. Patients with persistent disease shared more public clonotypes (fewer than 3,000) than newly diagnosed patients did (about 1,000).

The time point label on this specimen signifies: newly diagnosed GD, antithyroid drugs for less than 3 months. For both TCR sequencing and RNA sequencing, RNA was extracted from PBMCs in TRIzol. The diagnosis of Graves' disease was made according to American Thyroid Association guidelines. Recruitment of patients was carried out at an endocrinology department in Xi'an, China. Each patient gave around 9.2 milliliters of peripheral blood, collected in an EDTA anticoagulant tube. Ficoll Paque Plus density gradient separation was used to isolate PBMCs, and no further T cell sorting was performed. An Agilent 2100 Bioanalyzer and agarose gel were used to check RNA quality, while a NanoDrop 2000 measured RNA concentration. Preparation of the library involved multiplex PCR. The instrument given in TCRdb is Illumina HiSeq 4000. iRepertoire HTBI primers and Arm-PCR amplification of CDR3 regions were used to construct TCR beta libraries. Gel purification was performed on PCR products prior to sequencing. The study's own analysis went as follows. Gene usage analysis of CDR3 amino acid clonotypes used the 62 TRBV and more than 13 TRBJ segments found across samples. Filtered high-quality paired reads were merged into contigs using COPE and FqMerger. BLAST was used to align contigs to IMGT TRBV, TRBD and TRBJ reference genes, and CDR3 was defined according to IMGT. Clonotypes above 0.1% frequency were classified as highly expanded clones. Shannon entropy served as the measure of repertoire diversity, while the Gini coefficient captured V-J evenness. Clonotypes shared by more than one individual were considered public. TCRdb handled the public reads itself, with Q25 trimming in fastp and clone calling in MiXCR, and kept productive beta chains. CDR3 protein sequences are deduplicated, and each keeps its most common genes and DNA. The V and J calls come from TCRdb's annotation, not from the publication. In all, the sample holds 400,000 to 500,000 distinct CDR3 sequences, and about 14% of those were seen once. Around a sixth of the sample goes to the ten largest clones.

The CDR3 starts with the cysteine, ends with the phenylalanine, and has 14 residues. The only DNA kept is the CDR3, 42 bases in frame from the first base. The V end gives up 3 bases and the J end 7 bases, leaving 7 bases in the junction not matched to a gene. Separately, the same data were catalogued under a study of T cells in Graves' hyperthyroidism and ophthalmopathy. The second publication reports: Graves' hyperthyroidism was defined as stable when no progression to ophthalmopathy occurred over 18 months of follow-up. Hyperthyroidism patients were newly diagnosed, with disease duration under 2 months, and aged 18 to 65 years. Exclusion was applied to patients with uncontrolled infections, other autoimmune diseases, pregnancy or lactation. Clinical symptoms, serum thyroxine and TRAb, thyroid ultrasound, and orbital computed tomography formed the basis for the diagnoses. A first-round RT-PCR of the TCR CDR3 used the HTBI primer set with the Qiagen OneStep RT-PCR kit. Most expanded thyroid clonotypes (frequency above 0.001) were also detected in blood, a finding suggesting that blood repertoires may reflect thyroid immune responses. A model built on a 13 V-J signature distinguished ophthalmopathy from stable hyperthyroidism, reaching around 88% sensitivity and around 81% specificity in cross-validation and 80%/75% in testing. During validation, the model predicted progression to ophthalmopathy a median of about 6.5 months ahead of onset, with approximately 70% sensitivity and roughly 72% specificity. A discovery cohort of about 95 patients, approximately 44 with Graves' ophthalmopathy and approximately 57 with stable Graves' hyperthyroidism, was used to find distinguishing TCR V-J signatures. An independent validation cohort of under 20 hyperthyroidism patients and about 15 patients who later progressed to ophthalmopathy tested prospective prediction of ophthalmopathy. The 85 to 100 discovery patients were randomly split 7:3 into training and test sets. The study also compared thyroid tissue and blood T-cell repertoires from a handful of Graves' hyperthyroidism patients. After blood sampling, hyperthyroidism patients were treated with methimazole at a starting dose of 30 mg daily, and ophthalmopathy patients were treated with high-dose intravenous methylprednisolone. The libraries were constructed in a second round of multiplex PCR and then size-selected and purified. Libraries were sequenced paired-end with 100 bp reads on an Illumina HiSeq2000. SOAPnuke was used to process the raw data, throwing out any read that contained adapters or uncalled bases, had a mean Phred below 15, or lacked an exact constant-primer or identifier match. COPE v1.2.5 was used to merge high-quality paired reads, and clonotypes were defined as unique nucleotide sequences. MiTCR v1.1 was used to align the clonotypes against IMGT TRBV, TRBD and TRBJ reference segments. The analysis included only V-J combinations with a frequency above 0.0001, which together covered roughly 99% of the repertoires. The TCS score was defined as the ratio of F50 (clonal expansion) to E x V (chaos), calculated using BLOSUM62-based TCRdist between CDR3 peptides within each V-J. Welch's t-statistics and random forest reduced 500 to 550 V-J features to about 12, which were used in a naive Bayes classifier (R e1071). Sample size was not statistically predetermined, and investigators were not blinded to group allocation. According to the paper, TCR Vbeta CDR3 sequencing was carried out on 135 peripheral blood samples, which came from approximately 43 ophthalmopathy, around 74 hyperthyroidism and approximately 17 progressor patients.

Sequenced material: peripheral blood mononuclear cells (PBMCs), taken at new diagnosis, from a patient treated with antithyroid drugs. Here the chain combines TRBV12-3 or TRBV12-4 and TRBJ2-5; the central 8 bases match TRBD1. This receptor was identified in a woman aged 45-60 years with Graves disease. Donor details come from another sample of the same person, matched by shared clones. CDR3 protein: CASSLRQGAGTQYF. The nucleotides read TGTGCCAGCAGTTTGCGGCAGGGGGCTGGGACCCAGTACTTC.